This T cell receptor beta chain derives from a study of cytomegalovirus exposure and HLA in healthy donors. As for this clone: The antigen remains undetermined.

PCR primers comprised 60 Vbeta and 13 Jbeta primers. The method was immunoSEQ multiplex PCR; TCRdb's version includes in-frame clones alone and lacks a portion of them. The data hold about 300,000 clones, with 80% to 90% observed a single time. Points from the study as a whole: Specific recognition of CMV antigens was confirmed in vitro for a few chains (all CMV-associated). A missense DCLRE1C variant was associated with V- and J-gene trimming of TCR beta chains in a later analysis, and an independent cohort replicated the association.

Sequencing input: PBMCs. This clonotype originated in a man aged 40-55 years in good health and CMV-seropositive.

The CDR3: CAIRGTENYGYTF. For the CDR3, the DNA is TGTGCCATCAGGGGGACAGAGAACTATGGCTACACCTTC. This chain uses TRBV10-3 with TRBJ1-2; 7 nucleotides agree with TRBD1. The V and J ends lost 6 bases and 2 bases, in that order; junction bases with no gene match: 3. The germline gives CDR1 ENHRY, CDR2 SYGVKD. The CDR3 extends over 13 amino acids.